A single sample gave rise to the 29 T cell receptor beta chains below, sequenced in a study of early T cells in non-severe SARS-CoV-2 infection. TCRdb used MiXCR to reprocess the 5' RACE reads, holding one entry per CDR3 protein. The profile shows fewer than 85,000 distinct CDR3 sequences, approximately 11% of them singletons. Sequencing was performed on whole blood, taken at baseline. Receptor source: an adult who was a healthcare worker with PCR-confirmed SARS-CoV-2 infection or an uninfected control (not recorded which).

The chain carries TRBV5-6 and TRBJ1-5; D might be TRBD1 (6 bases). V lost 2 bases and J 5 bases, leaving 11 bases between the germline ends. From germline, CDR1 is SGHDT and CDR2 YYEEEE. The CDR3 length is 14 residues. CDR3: CASSFGAGDQPQHF. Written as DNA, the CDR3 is TGTGCCAGCAGCTTCGGGGCAGGGGATCAGCCCCAGCATTTT.

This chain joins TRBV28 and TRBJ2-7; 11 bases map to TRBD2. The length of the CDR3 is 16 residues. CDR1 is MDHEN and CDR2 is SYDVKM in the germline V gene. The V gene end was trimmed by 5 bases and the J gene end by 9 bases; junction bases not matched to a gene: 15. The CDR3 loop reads CASSTPLAGVPIGQYF. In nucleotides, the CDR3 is TGTGCCAGCAGTACCCCACTAGCGGGGGTTCCTATAGGGCAGTACTTC.

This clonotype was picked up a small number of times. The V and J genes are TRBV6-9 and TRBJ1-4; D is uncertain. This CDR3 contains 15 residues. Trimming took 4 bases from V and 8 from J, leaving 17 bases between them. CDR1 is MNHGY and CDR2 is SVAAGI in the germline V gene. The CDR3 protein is CASSSPNHILEKLFF. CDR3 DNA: TGTGCCAGCAGTTCCCCCAACCATATCCTCGAAAAACTGTTTTTT.

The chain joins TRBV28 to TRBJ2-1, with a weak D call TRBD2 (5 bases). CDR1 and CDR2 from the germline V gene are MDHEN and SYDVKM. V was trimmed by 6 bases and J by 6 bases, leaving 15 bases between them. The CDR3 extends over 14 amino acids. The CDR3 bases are TGTGCCAGCAGACCGGCCGGACTTGTCAATGAGCAGTTCTTC. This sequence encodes CASRPAGLVNEQFF.

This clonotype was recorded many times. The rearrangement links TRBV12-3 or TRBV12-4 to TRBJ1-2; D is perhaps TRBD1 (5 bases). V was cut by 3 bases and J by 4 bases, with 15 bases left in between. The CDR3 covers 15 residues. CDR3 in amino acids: CASSLKGREGYGYTF. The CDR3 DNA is TGTGCCAGCAGTTTGAAGGGCAGGGAGGGCTATGGCTACACCTTC.

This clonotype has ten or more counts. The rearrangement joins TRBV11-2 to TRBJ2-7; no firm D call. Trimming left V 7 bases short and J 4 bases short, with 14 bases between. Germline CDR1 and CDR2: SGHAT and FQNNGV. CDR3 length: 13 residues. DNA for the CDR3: TGTGCCAGCACCGCTAGGGTTAATTACGAGCAGTACTTC. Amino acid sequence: CASTARVNYEQYF.

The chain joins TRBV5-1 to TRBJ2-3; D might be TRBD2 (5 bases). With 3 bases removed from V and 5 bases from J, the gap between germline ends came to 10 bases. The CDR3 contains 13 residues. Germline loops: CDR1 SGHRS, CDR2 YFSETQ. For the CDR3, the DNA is TGCGCCAGCAGCTCGGGGTCCGTAGATACGCAGTATTTT. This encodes CASSSGSVDTQYF.

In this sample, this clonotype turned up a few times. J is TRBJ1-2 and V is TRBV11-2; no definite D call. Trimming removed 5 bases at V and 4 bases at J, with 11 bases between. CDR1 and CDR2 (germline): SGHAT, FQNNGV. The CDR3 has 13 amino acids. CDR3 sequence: CASSPSTFYGYTF. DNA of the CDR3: TGTGCCAGCAGCCCTAGTACATTCTATGGCTACACCTTC.

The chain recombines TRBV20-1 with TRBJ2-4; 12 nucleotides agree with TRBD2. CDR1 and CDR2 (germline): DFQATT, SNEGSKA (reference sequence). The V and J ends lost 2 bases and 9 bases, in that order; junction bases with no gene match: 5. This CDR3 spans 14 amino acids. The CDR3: CSARLAGGPSIQYF. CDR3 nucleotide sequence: TGCAGTGCTAGACTAGCGGGGGGGCCGAGCATTCAGTACTTC.

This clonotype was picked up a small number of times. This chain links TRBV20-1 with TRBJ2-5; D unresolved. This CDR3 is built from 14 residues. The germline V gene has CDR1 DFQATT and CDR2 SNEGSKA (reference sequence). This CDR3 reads CSVHGSLLQETQYF. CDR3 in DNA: TGCAGCGTCCATGGGTCCCTCCTCCAAGAGACCCAGTACTTC.

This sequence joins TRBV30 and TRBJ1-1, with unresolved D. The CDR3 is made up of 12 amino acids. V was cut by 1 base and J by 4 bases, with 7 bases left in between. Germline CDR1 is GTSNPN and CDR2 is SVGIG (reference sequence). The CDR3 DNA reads TGTGCCTGGAGTGATGGGAGCACTGAAGCTTTCTTT. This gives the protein CAWSDGSTEAFF. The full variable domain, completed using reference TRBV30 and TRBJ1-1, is SQTIHQWPATLVQPVGSPLSLECTVEGTSNPNLYWYRQAAGRGLQLLFYSVGIGQISSEVPQNLSASRPQDRQFILSSKKLLLSDSGFYLCAWSDGSTEAFFGQGTRLTVV.

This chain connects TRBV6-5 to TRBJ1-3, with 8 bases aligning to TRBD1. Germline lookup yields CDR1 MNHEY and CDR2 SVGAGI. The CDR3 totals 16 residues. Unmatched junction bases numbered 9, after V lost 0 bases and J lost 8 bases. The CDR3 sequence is CASSYSGDRIGDTIYF. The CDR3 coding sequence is TGTGCCAGCAGTTACTCCGGGGACAGGATCGGCGACACCATATATTTT.

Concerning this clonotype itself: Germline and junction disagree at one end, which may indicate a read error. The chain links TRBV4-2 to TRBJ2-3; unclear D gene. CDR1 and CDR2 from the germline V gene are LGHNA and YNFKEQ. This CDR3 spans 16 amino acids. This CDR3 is CVSSQDEAVPTDTQYF. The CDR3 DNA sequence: TGTGTCAGCAGCCAAGATGAGGCGGTCCCCACAGATACGCAGTATTTT.

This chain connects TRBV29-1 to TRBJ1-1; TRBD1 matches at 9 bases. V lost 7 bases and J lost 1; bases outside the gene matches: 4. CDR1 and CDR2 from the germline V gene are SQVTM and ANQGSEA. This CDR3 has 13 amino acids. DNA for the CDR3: TGCAGCGCCGGGACAGGGTGGAACACTGAAGCTTTCTTT. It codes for CSAGTGWNTEAFF. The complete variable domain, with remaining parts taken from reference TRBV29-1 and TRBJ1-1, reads SAVISQKPSRDICQRGTSLTIQCQVDSQVTMMFWYRQQPGQSLTLIATANQGSEATYESGFVIDKFPISRPNLTFSTLTVSNMSPEDSSIYLCSAGTGWNTEAFFGQGTRLTVV.

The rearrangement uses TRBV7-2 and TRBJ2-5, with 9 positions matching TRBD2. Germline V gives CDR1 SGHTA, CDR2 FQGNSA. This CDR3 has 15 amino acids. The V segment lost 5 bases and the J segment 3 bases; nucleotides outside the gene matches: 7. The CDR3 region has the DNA TGTGCCAGCAGCCAAAGCGGGGGGCCTGAAGAGACCCAGTACTTC. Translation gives CASSQSGGPEETQYF.

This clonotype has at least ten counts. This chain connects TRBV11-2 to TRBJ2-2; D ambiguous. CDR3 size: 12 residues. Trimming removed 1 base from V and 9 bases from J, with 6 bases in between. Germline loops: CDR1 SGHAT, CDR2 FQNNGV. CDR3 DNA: TGTGCCAGCAGCTTAGGCTTTAGGGAGCTGTTTTTT. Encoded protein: CASSLGFRELFF.

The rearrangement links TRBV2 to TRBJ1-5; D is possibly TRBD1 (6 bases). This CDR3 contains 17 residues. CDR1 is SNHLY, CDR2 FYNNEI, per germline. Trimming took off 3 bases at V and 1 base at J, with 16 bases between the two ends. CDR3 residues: CASSENSGGGSNQPQHF. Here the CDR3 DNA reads TGTGCCAGCAGTGAGAATTCTGGGGGCGGGAGCAATCAGCCCCAGCATTTT.

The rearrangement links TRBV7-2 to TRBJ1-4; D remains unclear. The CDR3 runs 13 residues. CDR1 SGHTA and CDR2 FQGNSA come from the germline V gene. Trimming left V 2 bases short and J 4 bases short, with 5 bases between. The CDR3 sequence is CASSLSRNEKLFF. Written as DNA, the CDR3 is TGTGCCAGCAGCTTATCTCGTAATGAAAAACTGTTTTTT.

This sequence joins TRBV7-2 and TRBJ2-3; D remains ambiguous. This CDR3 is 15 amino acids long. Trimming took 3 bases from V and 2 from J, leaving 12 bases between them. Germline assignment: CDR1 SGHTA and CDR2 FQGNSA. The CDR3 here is CASSFDGLHTDTQYF. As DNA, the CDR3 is TGTGCCAGCAGCTTCGATGGGCTGCACACAGATACGCAGTATTTT. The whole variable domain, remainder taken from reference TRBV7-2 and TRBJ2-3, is GAGVSQSPSNKVTEKGKDVELRCDPISGHTALYWYRQSLGQGLEFLIYFQGNSAPDKSGLPSDRFSAERTGGSVSTLTIQRTQQEDSAVYLCASSFDGLHTDTQYFGPGTRLTVL.

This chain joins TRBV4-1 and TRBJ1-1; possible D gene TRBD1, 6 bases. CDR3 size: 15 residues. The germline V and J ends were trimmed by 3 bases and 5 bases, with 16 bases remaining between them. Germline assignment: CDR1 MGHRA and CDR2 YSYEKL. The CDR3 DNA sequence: TGCGCCAGCAGCCACTACCTGGGGGGGCGGACTGAAGCTTTCTTT. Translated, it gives CASSHYLGGRTEAFF.

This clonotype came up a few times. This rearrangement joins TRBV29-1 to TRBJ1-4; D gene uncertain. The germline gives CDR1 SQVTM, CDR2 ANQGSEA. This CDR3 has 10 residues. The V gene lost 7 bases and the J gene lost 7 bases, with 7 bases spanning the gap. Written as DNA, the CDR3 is TGCAGCGCAATCAGTGAAAAACTGTTTTTT. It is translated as CSAISEKLFF.

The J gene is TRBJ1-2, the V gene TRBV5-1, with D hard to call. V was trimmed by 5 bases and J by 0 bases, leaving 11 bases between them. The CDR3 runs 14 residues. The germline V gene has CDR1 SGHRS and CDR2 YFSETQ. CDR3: CASRPPGPNYGYTF. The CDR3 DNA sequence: TGCGCCAGCAGACCCCCGGGCCCTAACTATGGCTACACCTTC.

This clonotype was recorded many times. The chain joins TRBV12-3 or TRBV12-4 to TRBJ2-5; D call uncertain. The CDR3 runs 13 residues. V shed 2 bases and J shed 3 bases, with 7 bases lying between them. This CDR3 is CASSLISEETQYF. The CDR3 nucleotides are TGTGCCAGCAGTTTAATAAGCGAAGAGACCCAGTACTTC.

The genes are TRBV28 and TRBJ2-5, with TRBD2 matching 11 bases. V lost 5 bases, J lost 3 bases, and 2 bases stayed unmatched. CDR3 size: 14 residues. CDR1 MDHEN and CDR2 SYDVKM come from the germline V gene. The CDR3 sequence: CASSTTSGEETQYF. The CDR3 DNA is TGTGCCAGCAGTACGACTAGCGGGGAAGAGACCCAGTACTTC.

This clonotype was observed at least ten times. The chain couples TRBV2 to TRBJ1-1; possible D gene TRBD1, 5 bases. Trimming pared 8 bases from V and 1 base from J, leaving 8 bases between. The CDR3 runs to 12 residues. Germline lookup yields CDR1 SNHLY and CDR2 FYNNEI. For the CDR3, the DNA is TGTGCCAGCGTTAGGGGGAACACTGAAGCTTTCTTT. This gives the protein CASVRGNTEAFF.

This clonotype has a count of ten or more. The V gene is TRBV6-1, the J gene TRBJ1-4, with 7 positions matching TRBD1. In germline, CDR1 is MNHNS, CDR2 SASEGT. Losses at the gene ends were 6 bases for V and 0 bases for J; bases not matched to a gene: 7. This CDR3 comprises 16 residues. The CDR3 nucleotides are TGTGCCAGCAGGAGCCGACAGGGCGCAACTAATGAAAAACTGTTTTTT. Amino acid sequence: CASRSRQGATNEKLFF.

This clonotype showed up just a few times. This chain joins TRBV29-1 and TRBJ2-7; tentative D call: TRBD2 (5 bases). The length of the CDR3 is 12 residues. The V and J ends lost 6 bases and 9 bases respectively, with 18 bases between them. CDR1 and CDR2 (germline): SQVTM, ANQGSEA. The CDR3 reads CSVGSDSHGQYF. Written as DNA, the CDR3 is TGCAGCGTGGGGAGCGACTCTCACGGGCAGTACTTC.

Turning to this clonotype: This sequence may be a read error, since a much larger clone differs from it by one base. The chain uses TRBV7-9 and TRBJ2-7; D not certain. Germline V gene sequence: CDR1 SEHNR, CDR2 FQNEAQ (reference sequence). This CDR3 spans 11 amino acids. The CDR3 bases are TGTGTCAGCAGCCAATCCTACGAGCAGTACTTC. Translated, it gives CVSSQSYEQYF.

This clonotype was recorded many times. The CDR3: CASSEDLAGNTIYF. DNA for the CDR3: TGTGCCAGCAGTGAGGACCTTGCTGGAAACACCATATATTTT. The chain carries TRBV6-1 and TRBJ1-3; D is uncertain. The CDR3 totals 14 residues. CDR1 and CDR2 from the germline V gene are MNHNS and SASEGT. Trimming pared 3 bases from V and 2 bases from J, leaving 8 bases between.